Listed below are T cell receptor beta chains from one sample, sequenced in a study of radiotherapy plus CTLA-4 blockade in lung cancer. Produced via immunoSEQ multiplex PCR; TCRdb's table is partial and in-frame only. Counted here are 85,000 to 100,000 clones, about 78% occurring once; the ten biggest clones make up 11% to 15%. Source: peripheral blood, taken from a patient treated with radiotherapy plus ipilimumab. These receptors originate from a human donor with non-small cell lung cancer that progressed on radiotherapy plus ipilimumab. Each CDR3 is given with its conserved first and last residue. D genes are given only for firm matches. Clone size, where shown, is once, few, many, or a class for clones that have expanded.

d_call	j_call	v_call	clone_size	cdr3_aa	cdr3_nt
.	TRBJ2-7	TRBV29-1	.	CSVEARSSYEQYF	TGCAGCGTTGAAGCGAGGAGCTCCTACGAGCAGTACTTC
TRBD1	TRBJ1-5	TRBV19	.	CASSSSRDRGSQPQHF	TGTGCCAGTAGTTCCTCCCGGGACAGGGGGAGTCAGCCCCAGCATTTT
.	TRBJ1-1	TRBV4-2	.	CASSQDPALTGMRTEAFF	TGTGCCAGCAGCCAAGATCCCGCACTGACGGGGATGAGGACTGAAGCTTTCTTT
TRBD2	TRBJ2-1	TRBV11-2	.	CASSGKLAGGYNEQFF	TGTGCCAGCAGCGGGAAACTAGCGGGGGGTTACAATGAGCAGTTCTTC
TRBD1	TRBJ1-6	TRBV2	.	CASSARGSSYNSPLHF	TGTGCCAGCAGTGCCAGGGGGAGCTCCTATAATTCACCCCTCCACTTT
.	TRBJ2-1	TRBV27	few	CASSSPPPNEQFF	TGTGCCAGCAGTTCTCCCCCGCCCAATGAGCAGTTCTTC
TRBD2	TRBJ2-3	TRBV7-8	few	CASSQESGRGADTQYF	TGTGCCAGCAGTCAGGAGAGCGGGAGAGGGGCAGATACGCAGTATTTT
.	TRBJ2-7	TRBV11-2	few	CASSLVGYYEQYF	TGTGCCAGCAGCTTAGTGGGGTACTACGAGCAGTACTTC
.	TRBJ2-5	TRBV15	.	CATSRDRGLGETQYF	TGTGCCACCAGCAGAGATCGGGGGCTGGGGGAGACCCAGTACTTC
.	TRBJ2-3	TRBV10-3	few	CASSESLGGYTDTQYF	TGCGCCAGCAGTGAGTCTCTTGGCGGGTACACAGATACGCAGTATTTT
.	TRBJ1-1	TRBV5-4	.	CASRDGGVGTEAFF	TGTGCCAGCAGAGATGGCGGGGTTGGGACTGAAGCTTTCTTT
TRBD2	TRBJ2-5	TRBV27	.	CASSFTSGGQETQYF	TGTGCCAGCAGTTTCACTAGCGGGGGCCAAGAGACCCAGTACTTC
TRBD1	TRBJ2-3	TRBV12-5	once	CASGPWDRRGSTDTQYF	TGTGCTAGTGGTCCGTGGGACAGGCGAGGGAGCACAGATACGCAGTATTTT
.	TRBJ2-7	TRBV7-2	once	CASSLEVGSSYEQYF	TGTGCCAGCAGCTTAGAGGTGGGGAGCTCCTACGAGCAGTACTTC
.	TRBJ2-3	TRBV6-5	.	CASSYWSDTQYF	TGTGCCAGCAGTTACTGGAGTGATACGCAGTATTTT
.	TRBJ2-2	TRBV27	.	CASSLDSTPGELFF	TGTGCCAGCAGTTTAGATAGTACCCCCGGGGAGCTGTTTTTT
.	TRBJ1-3	TRBV5-1	few	CASSLGASSGNTIYF	TGCGCCAGCAGCTTGGGGGCCTCCTCTGGAAACACCATATATTTT
TRBD1	TRBJ2-3	TRBV5-6	.	CASSLDWTGVDTQYF	TGTGCCAGCAGCTTGGATTGGACAGGGGTTGATACGCAGTATTTT
.	TRBJ1-2	TRBV7-2	.	CASSLVGDGNYGYTF	TGTGCCAGCAGCTTAGTTGGCGACGGTAACTATGGCTACACCTTC
TRBD1	TRBJ2-7	TRBV27	.	CASSLRWTGRREQYF	TGTGCCAGCAGTTTGAGGTGGACAGGGCGACGAGAGCAGTACTTC
TRBD1	TRBJ1-2	TRBV5-4	.	CASSSRTGGYTF	TGTGCCAGCAGCTCGCGGACAGGCGGCTACACCTTC
.	TRBJ1-1	TRBV28	.	CASSVPEVNTEAFF	TGTGCCAGCAGTGTACCAGAGGTGAACACTGAAGCTTTCTTT
.	TRBJ1-4	TRBV4-2	.	CASSQVGGTTNEKLFF	TGTGCCAGCAGCCAGGTGGGCGGGACAACTAATGAAAAACTGTTTTTT
.	TRBJ2-7	TRBV5-4	once	CASSLGNEQYF	TGTGCCAGCAGCCTGGGGAACGAGCAGTACTTC
.	TRBJ2-1	TRBV11-3	.	CASSPRGSSYNEQFF	TGTGCCAGCAGCCCTCGAGGAAGCTCCTACAATGAGCAGTTCTTC
.	TRBJ1-2	TRBV10-3	few	CASSYYQANYGYTF	TGTGCCAGCAGTTACTACCAAGCTAACTATGGCTACACCTTC
.	TRBJ2-5	TRBV10-2	.	CASSEVRGETQYF	TGCGCCAGCAGTGAGGTCAGAGGGGAGACCCAGTACTTC
TRBD2	TRBJ2-3	TRBV7-2	few	CASSRSGGALDTQYF	TGTGCCAGCAGCCGTAGCGGGGGGGCGTTAGATACGCAGTATTTT